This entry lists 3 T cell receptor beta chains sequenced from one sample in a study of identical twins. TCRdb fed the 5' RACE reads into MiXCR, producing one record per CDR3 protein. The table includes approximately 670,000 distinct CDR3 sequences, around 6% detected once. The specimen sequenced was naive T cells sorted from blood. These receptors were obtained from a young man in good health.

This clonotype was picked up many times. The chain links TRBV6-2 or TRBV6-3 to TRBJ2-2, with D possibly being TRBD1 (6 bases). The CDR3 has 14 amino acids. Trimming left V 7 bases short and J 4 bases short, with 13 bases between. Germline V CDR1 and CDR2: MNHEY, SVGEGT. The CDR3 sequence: CASTETGFTGELFF. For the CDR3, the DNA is TGTGCCAGCACCGAGACAGGCTTCACCGGGGAGCTGTTTTTT.

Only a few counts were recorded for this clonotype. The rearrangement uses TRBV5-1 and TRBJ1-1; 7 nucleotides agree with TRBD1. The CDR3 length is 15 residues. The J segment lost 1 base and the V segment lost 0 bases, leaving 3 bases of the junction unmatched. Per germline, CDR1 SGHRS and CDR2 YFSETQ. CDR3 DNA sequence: TGCGCCAGCAGCTTGGCCAGGGGGGGGAACACTGAAGCTTTCTTT. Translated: CASSLARGGNTEAFF.

This CDR3 is CASSIDGETGNTEAFF. DNA of the CDR3: TGTGCCAGTAGTATAGATGGGGAGACTGGAAACACTGAAGCTTTCTTT. The V and J genes are TRBV19 and TRBJ1-1; D is uncertain. The CDR3 is made up of 16 amino acids. The germline CDR1 and CDR2 sequences are LNHDA and SQIVND (reference sequence). Trimming cost V 0 bases and J 2 bases, with 13 bases left between them.